This TCR beta chain was identified during a study of T cells in Graves' hyperthyroidism and ophthalmopathy. The germline CDR1 and CDR2 sequences are SGHAT and FQDESV (reference sequence). The V end lost 1 base, the J end lost 1 base, and 7 bases lay between the germline ends. The CDR3 sequence is 14 residues long. The TCR beta CDR3 regions underwent amplification using RNA transcripts as the source. The study used the HTBI primer set for a first-round RT-PCR of the TCR CDR3. One entry per CDR3 protein, called by TCRdb with MiXCR from the multiplex PCR reads. The data show 300,000 to 450,000 distinct CDR3 sequences, about 14% seen once. The PBMCs had their origin in more than 9.5 ml of fresh peripheral blood. Overall study results and limits: A model of 13 V-J pairs discriminated ophthalmopathy from stable hyperthyroidism. Blood also contained most expanded thyroid clonotypes above 0.001. For ophthalmopathy, model prediction preceded onset by a median 6.5 months.

In its sample, this clonotype was seen many times. Antigen specificity is unknown. This clonotype originated in a woman in her 30s with Graves' ophthalmopathy. The sample comprised blood. This chain links TRBV11-1 with TRBJ2-5, with unresolved D. The CDR3 nucleotides are TGTGCCAGCAGCTTAGTCGCTAGCCAAGAGACCCAGTACTTC. This gives the protein CASSLVASQETQYF.